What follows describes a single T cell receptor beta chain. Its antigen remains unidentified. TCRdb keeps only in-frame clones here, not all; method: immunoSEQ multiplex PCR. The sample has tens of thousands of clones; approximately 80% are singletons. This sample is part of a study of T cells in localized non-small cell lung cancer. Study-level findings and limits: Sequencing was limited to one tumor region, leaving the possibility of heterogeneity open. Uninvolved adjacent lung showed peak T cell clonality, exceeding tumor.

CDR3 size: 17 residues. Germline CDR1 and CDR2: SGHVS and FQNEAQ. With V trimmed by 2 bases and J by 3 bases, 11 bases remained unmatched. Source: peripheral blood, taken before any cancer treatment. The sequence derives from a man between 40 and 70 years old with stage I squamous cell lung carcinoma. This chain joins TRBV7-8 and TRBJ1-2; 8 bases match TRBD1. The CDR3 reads CASSLSGQVVKDYGYTF. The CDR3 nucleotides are TGTGCCAGCAGCTTATCGGGACAGGTGGTAAAAGACTATGGCTACACCTTC.